These 24 T cell receptor beta chains were all obtained from the same sample, sequenced in a study of CD8 T cells in ankylosing spondylitis. Study-wide results and limits: A TCR beta motif of 8 or 9 highly homologous variants appeared characteristic of ankylosing spondylitis blood.

No antigens are known for them. TCRdb fed the 5' RACE reads into MiXCR, producing one record per CDR3 protein. The repertoire consists of 450,000 or so distinct CDR3 sequences, with around 26% occurring once and the leading ten covering 0.89%. The source material was blood, either unsorted or a sorted T cell fraction (not recorded which). All receptors derive from a male donor with ankylosing spondylitis.

The chain carries TRBV7-7 and TRBJ2-5; D is ambiguous. Trimming left V 1 base short and J 5 bases short, with 11 bases between. The CDR3 is 14 residues long. Per the germline V gene, CDR1 is SSHAT and CDR2 is FNYEAQ (reference sequence). The CDR3 loop reads CASSLGPVGETQYF. The CDR3 nucleotides read TGTGCCAGCAGCTTAGGTCCAGTGGGGGAGACCCAGTACTTC.

As DNA, the CDR3 is TGTGCCTGGAGCCGACAGGGGGACACCGGGGAGCTGTTTTTT. Translation gives CAWSRQGDTGELFF. The V gene is TRBV30, the J gene TRBJ2-2; 9 positions match TRBD1. The CDR3 has 14 residues. Germline V gives CDR1 GTSNPN, CDR2 SVGIG (reference sequence). Trimming cost V 3 bases and J 3 bases; bases outside gene matches: 2.

The chain links TRBV12-3 or TRBV12-4 to TRBJ2-2, with D possibly being TRBD1 or TRBD2 (6 bases each). V lost 3 bases to trimming and J lost 4 bases, with 15 bases between them. This CDR3 comprises 16 residues. The CDR3 region is CASSFMGGSGTGELFF. The CDR3 DNA reads TGTGCCAGCAGTTTTATGGGGGGCTCGGGCACCGGGGAGCTGTTTTTT.

V gene TRBV29-1 combines with J gene TRBJ1-2; 10 bases are a match to TRBD1. Trimming at V came to 4 bases and at J to 3 bases, leaving 2 bases not matched to a gene. The CDR3 spans 13 residues. Germline V gives CDR1 SQVTM, CDR2 ANQGSEA. CDR3 bases: TGCAGCGTTGGACAGGGGGCGGACTATGGCTACACCTTC. It codes for CSVGQGADYGYTF.

The genes are TRBV5-5 and TRBJ1-1; D ambiguous. The V gene's germline CDR1 is SGHKS and CDR2 YYEKEE (reference sequence). The CDR3 totals 13 residues. Trimming left V 1 base short and J 0 bases short, with 4 bases between. The CDR3 nucleotides are TGTGCCAGCAGCTTGATACTGAACACTGAAGCTTTCTTT. Its translation: CASSLILNTEAFF.

Concerning this clonotype: Just one base apart from a much larger clone, this may be a read error. This likely comes from a read error, as the CDR3 has no conserved phenylalanine or tryptophan at its end. The V gene is TRBV5-1, the J gene TRBJ1-5; 8 nucleotides match TRBD1. Germline V lookup: CDR1 SGHRS, CDR2 YFSETQ. CDR3 length: 15 amino acids. V shed 4 bases and J 3 bases; nucleotides not matched to a gene: 6. This CDR3 is CASSATGGDNQPQHL. The CDR3 nucleotides are TGCGCCAGCAGCGCAACAGGGGGTGACAATCAGCCCCAGCATCTT.

The chain links TRBV10-3 to TRBJ1-5, with a possible D match to TRBD1 (6 bases). The V end lost 2 bases, the J end lost 6 bases, and 14 bases lay between the germline ends. The germline V gene encodes CDR1 ENHRY and CDR2 SYGVKD. The CDR3 length is 15 residues. Here the CDR3 DNA reads TGTGCCATCAGTGAGCAGGCAGGAGGGGGTCAGCCCCAGCATTTT. Protein: CAISEQAGGGQPQHF.

This clonotype was detected only a few times. The chain links TRBV29-1 to TRBJ2-1, with a possible D match to TRBD1 (6 bases). V was trimmed by 5 bases and J by 6 bases, leaving 11 bases between them. From germline, CDR1 is SQVTM and CDR2 ANQGSEA. The CDR3 runs to 12 residues. The CDR3 DNA reads TGCAGCGTTCGTCAGGACAGCAATGAGCAGTTCTTC. This sequence encodes CSVRQDSNEQFF.

In this sample, this clonotype turned up a few times. The gene calls are TRBV5-1 and TRBJ2-3; the D is unclear. The V and J ends lost 3 bases and 2 bases respectively, with 10 bases between them. CDR3 size: 14 residues. CDR1 and CDR2 from the germline V gene are SGHRS and YFSETQ. CDR3 sequence (DNA): TGCGCCAGCAGCTCGCCCCCAACCACAGATACGCAGTATTTT. Protein: CASSSPPTTDTQYF.

This chain links TRBV18 with TRBJ1-3; D is possibly TRBD1 (5 bases). The V end was cut by 5 bases, the J end by 3 bases, with 17 bases between. The CDR3 spans 16 residues. Per the germline V gene, CDR1 is KGHSH and CDR2 is LQKENI. The CDR3 here is CASSSVEGHFGNTIYF. The CDR3 DNA sequence: TGTGCCAGCTCATCAGTCGAGGGGCATTTTGGAAACACCATATATTTT.

This clonotype was seen more than once but under ten times. The chain links TRBV20-1 to TRBJ2-1; 7 nucleotides agree with TRBD2. Looked up from germline, CDR1 is DFQATT and CDR2 is SNEGSKA (reference sequence). This CDR3 region has 16 residues. J lost 3 bases, V lost 4 bases, and 12 bases had no gene match. The DNA for the CDR3 is TGCAGTGCTACCGCGAGTGGGCGGGAGTACTACAATGAGCAGTTCTTC. Translation: CSATASGREYYNEQFF.

V and J are TRBV6-2 or TRBV6-3 and TRBJ2-1; 8 nucleotides agree with TRBD1. Germline V gene data show CDR1 as MNHEY and CDR2 as SVGEGT. Trimming took 7 bases from V and 7 from J; bases not matched to a gene: 15. The CDR3 spans 16 residues. CDR3 region: CASTTLGAGGRNEQFF. In nucleotides, the CDR3 is TGTGCCAGCACTACCTTGGGGGCAGGGGGCCGGAATGAGCAGTTCTTC.

This chain connects TRBV12-3 or TRBV12-4 to TRBJ2-3, with D unresolved. This CDR3 has 11 amino acids. V lost 5 bases to trimming and J lost 7 bases, with 7 bases between them. The CDR3 region is CASSPYYTQYF. DNA for the CDR3: TGTGCCAGCAGTCCGTATTATACGCAGTATTTT.

This sequence joins TRBV7-9 and TRBJ2-1; D gene uncertain. Germline lookup yields CDR1 SEHNR and CDR2 FQNEAQ (reference sequence). The CDR3 covers 15 residues. V gave up 4 bases and J gave up 5 bases, with 15 bases separating them. The CDR3 bases are TGTGCCAGCAGCTCCCTGGCCCCTCAGAACAATGAGCAGTTCTTC. Protein: CASSSLAPQNNEQFF.

The rearrangement uses TRBV6-1 and TRBJ2-1; D possibly corresponds to TRBD1 (5 bases). The CDR3 consists of 9 residues. Trimming pared 10 bases from V and 7 bases from J, leaving 5 bases between. Germline CDR1 is MNHNS and CDR2 is SASEGT. As DNA, the CDR3 is TGTGCCACAGGGAATGAGCAGTTCTTC. Translation gives CATGNEQFF.

This clonotype came up a few times. The chain couples TRBV28 to TRBJ2-7; maybe TRBD2 (5 bases). This CDR3 has 14 residues. Trimming removed 7 bases from V and 3 bases from J, with 16 bases in between. Germline V gene sequence: CDR1 MDHEN, CDR2 SYDVKM. For the CDR3, the DNA is TGTGCCAGCATCTCTGGACGGGATTACTACGAGCAGTACTTC. Translation: CASISGRDYYEQYF.

There are many counts of this clonotype. This chain links TRBV7-9 with TRBJ2-2, with 7 bases fitting TRBD1. Germline assignment: CDR1 SEHNR and CDR2 FQNEAQ (reference sequence). This CDR3 region has 14 residues. The V and J ends lost 5 bases and 4 bases, in that order; junction bases with no gene match: 4. The CDR3 DNA follows: TGTGCCAGCAGCGAATGGGACAGCACCGGGGAGCTGTTTTTT. Its translation is CASSEWDSTGELFF.

This clonotype was seen a handful of times. This chain uses TRBV6-2 or TRBV6-3 with TRBJ1-5; no clear D gene. The V end was cut by 0 bases, the J end by 0 bases, with 9 bases between. Germline V gene lookup returns CDR1 MNHEY and CDR2 SVGEGT. This CDR3 comprises 16 residues. The CDR3 sequence is CASSYSGAYSNQPQHF. CDR3 in DNA: TGTGCCAGCAGTTACTCGGGAGCGTATAGCAATCAGCCCCAGCATTTT.

In its sample, this clonotype was seen a few times. V and J are TRBV12-3 or TRBV12-4 and TRBJ2-5, with TRBD1 as a possible D gene (5 bases). CDR3 length equals 16 residues. Trimming pared 8 bases from V and 3 bases from J, leaving 22 bases between. The CDR3 DNA sequence: TGTGCCAGCGATGACCCTGGAGCAGGGCGAAAAGAGACCCAGTACTTC. It codes for CASDDPGAGRKETQYF.

This clonotype was seen only once. This sequence joins TRBV12-3 or TRBV12-4 and TRBJ1-6; D is unresolved. The V gene lost 2 bases and the J gene lost 0 bases, with 8 bases spanning the gap. The CDR3 sequence is 16 residues long. CDR3 sequence: CASSLRSGSYNSPLHF. CDR3 in DNA: TGTGCCAGCAGTTTAAGGAGCGGCTCCTATAATTCACCCCTCCACTTT.

In its sample, this clonotype was seen a few times. The chain employs TRBV7-2 and TRBJ1-5, with TRBD1 identical over 7 bases. From germline, CDR1 is SGHTA and CDR2 FQGNSA. This CDR3 is built from 14 residues. Trimming removed 3 bases from V and 6 bases from J; junction bases left unmatched: 5. The CDR3 region has the DNA TGTGCCAGCAGCTTCGCAGGGGGAAGTCAGCCCCAGCATTTT. It specifies CASSFAGGSQPQHF.

The chain combines TRBV5-1 with TRBJ2-7; 9 bases agree with TRBD1. The trim removed 4 bases at V and 6 bases at J, leaving 5 bases unmatched. Germline lookup yields CDR1 SGHRS and CDR2 YFSETQ. This CDR3 spans 13 amino acids. The CDR3 protein is CASSLQGAAEQYF. The CDR3 region has the DNA TGCGCCAGCAGCCTACAGGGGGCCGCCGAGCAGTACTTC.

As concerns this clonotype: The germline gene is not matched at one end of the junction; a read error may be the cause. The chain links TRBV3-1 to TRBJ2-2; D gene uncertain. The CDR3 sequence is 15 residues long. CDR1 is LGHDT and CDR2 is YNNKEL in the germline V gene (reference sequence). Written as DNA, the CDR3 is TGTGCCAGCAGCCAGGCCTCAGTGCGCACCGAGGAGCTGTTTTTT. Translating gives CASSQASVRTEELFF.

J is TRBJ2-1 and V is TRBV20-1, with D possibly matching TRBD2 (5 bases). Germline CDR1 reads DFQATT; CDR2 reads SNEGSKA (reference sequence). The CDR3 covers 15 residues. The V gene lost 2 bases and the J gene lost 5 bases, with 16 bases spanning the gap. In DNA form, the CDR3 reads TGCAGTGCTAGACTCGGACTGGCGCCCCACAATGAGCAGTTCTTC. Residues: CSARLGLAPHNEQFF.